The source of this TCR beta chain is a study of shared clonotypes between healthy human individuals. This CDR3 comprises 13 residues. Trimming stripped 1 base from V and 8 bases from J, with 10 bases between. The germline V gene encodes CDR1 SGHAT and CDR2 FQNNGV. Execution of the assay was at deep level. Genomic DNA (from each subset) was split evenly across several immunoSEQ plates. In the original processing: Filtering differed since immunoSEQ provided only junctions, with no quality scores. Method: immunoSEQ multiplex PCR; TCRdb's copy keeps in-frame clones and lacks some. V, J and clone size reflect that table, while D and trimming were determined from the DNA. This sample yields around 530,000 clones, of which around 81% are seen a single time; around 13% belongs to the top ten.

The sample comprised PBMCs. This sequence originates from a woman in her thirties or forties in good health. Some clones in this sample may be carry-over from other donors' samples. This chain links TRBV11-2 with TRBJ2-3, with D hard to call. This chain's CDR3 is CASSLGPVGTQYF. The CDR3 bases are TGTGCCAGCAGCTTAGGGCCGGTGGGTACGCAGTATTTT.